Below are 23 T cell receptor beta chains sequenced from a single sample in a study of shared clonotypes between healthy human individuals (TCRdb year 2020). The library was obtained by the immunoSEQ multiplex PCR assay. TCRdb provides this immuneACCESS table in a form limited to in-frame rearrangements. Some clones are lacking; in checked studies, under half of them reflect an unresolved V gene, and why the rest are absent is not known. The sample has around 2.1 million clones on record, about 92% of them singletons. Around 1.7% of the sample belongs to the ten largest clones. CD8 naive samples consisted of CD45RO-negative cells that were positively selected for CCR7, yielding a CD45RA+CCR7+ population without TemRA cells. Material: naive CD8+ T cells from PBMCs. What the cell subset or site label conveys for this sample: CD45RA+CCR7+. These receptors were collected from a man between 18 and 29 years old in good health. Some clones in this sample may be carry-over from other donors' samples.

The V call is TRBV2, the J call TRBJ2-5; D possibly corresponds to TRBD2 (5 bases). Deletions cut 2 bases from V and 7 bases from J, with 11 bases between. This CDR3 spans 13 amino acids. Per germline, CDR1 SNHLY and CDR2 FYNNEI. The chain's CDR3 is CASSETSALTQYF. CDR3 DNA: TGTGCCAGCAGTGAAACTAGTGCCTTGACCCAGTACTTC.

For this clone: This sample includes further DNA sequences coding for the same CDR3. The CDR3, as DNA: TGTGCCAGCAGCTTGGCGGGGAGCACAGATACGCAGTATTTT. It is translated as CASSLAGSTDTQYF. This chain links TRBV5-6 with TRBJ2-3, with a tentative D call TRBD2 (5 bases). Trimming shortened V by 0 bases and J by 0 bases, and 5 bases separated the two germline ends. CDR1 is SGHDT and CDR2 is YYEEEE in the germline V gene. This CDR3 is 14 amino acids long.

The chain carries TRBV9 and TRBJ1-2; D gene uncertain. Looked up from germline, CDR1 is SGDLS and CDR2 is YYNGEE. This CDR3 is 13 amino acids long. The V gene lost 3 bases and the J gene lost 4 bases, with 10 bases spanning the gap. The DNA of the CDR3 is TGTGCCAGCAGCGCCTCCGGAACCTATGGCTACACCTTC. As protein: CASSASGTYGYTF.

This sequence joins TRBV4-2 and TRBJ2-1; D remains ambiguous. The V end was cut by 3 bases, the J end by 0 bases, with 9 bases between. CDR1 and CDR2 (germline): LGHNA, YNFKEQ. This CDR3 has 15 amino acids. The CDR3 bases are TGTGCCAGCAGCCAGGCGGAGAGCTCCTACAATGAGCAGTTCTTC. Its translation: CASSQAESSYNEQFF.

The rearrangement uses TRBV28 and TRBJ2-7; TRBD2 aligns across 11 bases. V lost 6 bases, J lost 0 bases, and 10 bases stayed unmatched. Per the germline V gene, CDR1 is MDHEN and CDR2 is SYDVKM. The CDR3 is 17 amino acids. CDR3 coding DNA: TGTGCCAGCAGACCCAGACTAGCGGGACGTAGCTCCTACGAGCAGTACTTC. This gives the protein CASRPRLAGRSSYEQYF.

The chain carries TRBV6-5 and TRBJ2-7; the D call may be TRBD1 or TRBD2 (5 bases each). Trimming took off 5 bases at V and 3 bases at J, with 14 bases between the two ends. CDR3 length: 14 residues. Germline CDR1 and CDR2: MNHEY and SVGAGI. For the CDR3, the DNA is TGTGCCAGCAGTCAGCCGGGACGAGACTACGAGCAGTACTTC. Amino acid sequence: CASSQPGRDYEQYF.

The chain has TRBV5-6 and TRBJ2-4; D is perhaps TRBD1 (6 bases). V dropped 1 base and J dropped 12 bases, with 17 bases sitting between them. This CDR3 is 14 amino acids long. CDR1 and CDR2 from the germline V gene are SGHDT and YYEEEE. The chain's CDR3 is CASSLIHGTYHQYF. The DNA for the CDR3 is TGTGCCAGCAGCTTGATTCATGGGACATATCATCAGTACTTC.

This clone was seen a single time. This chain uses TRBV10-3 with TRBJ1-3, with a weak D call TRBD1 (6 bases). The CDR3 consists of 15 residues. V dropped 6 bases and J dropped 0 bases, with 12 bases sitting between them. Germline-derived CDR1 and CDR2 are ENHRY and SYGVKD. The CDR3 sequence is CAISGQSRSGNTIYF. CDR3 in DNA: TGTGCCATCAGCGGACAGAGCCGCTCTGGAAACACCATATATTTT.

The chain joins TRBV9 to TRBJ1-2; D perhaps matches TRBD1 (5 bases). CDR3 size: 16 residues. V lost 5 bases, J lost 0 bases, and 17 bases lay in between. Germline V gives CDR1 SGDLS, CDR2 YYNGEE. CDR3 sequence: CASRGDKTEANYGYTF. CDR3 in DNA: TGTGCCAGCAGAGGAGATAAGACAGAAGCTAACTATGGCTACACCTTC. The entire variable domain, with the rest obtained from reference TRBV9 and TRBJ1-2, is as follows: DSGVTQTPKHLITATGQRVTLRCSPRSGDLSVYWYQQSLDQGLQFLIQYYNGEERAKGNILERFSAQQFPDLHSELNLSSLELGDSALYFCASRGDKTEANYGYTFGSGTRLTVV.

The chain links TRBV2 to TRBJ1-3; D unclear. Germline-derived CDR1 and CDR2 are SNHLY and FYNNEI. CDR3 size: 20 residues. V shed 0 bases and J shed 0 bases, with 21 bases lying between them. This CDR3 reads CASSEAHGRQRTSSGNTIYF. In DNA, the CDR3 is TGTGCCAGCAGTGAAGCCCACGGAAGACAACGGACCAGCTCTGGAAACACCATATATTTT.

The chain has TRBV5-1 and TRBJ2-7; 11 nucleotides line up with TRBD1. The germline V gene encodes CDR1 SGHRS and CDR2 YFSETQ. With V trimmed by 4 bases and J by 4 bases, 19 bases remained unmatched. This CDR3 spans 19 amino acids. CDR3: CASSASSRDRGMYPYEQYF. CDR3 DNA sequence: TGCGCCAGCAGCGCCTCGAGCCGGGACAGGGGGATGTACCCTTACGAGCAGTACTTC.

This chain joins TRBV28 and TRBJ1-2, with 7 bases aligning to TRBD1. V dropped 6 bases and J dropped 4; count of bases not matched to a gene: 11. Germline CDR1 and CDR2: MDHEN and SYDVKM. The CDR3 runs 15 residues. The CDR3 protein is CASSSRQGGGYGYTF. The CDR3 region has the DNA TGTGCCAGCAGCTCCCGACAGGGTGGAGGCTATGGCTACACCTTC.

This chain connects TRBV14 to TRBJ1-2; 10 nucleotides line up with TRBD1. The CDR3 totals 20 residues. Germline lookup yields CDR1 SGHDN and CDR2 FVKESK. V lost 3 bases, J lost 3 bases, and 19 bases stayed unmatched. The CDR3 sequence is CASSHPPTGTGVLEYYGYTF. The CDR3 coding sequence is TGTGCCAGCAGCCACCCACCCACCGGGACAGGGGTTTTGGAATACTATGGCTACACCTTC.

Concerning this clone: Other DNA variants within this sample encode the same CDR3. The chain employs TRBV5-6 and TRBJ2-7, with D hard to call. Per germline, CDR1 SGHDT and CDR2 YYEEEE. The length of the CDR3 is 11 residues. The germline V and J ends were trimmed by 0 bases and 5 bases, with 3 bases remaining between them. CDR3 DNA: TGTGCCAGCAGCTTGGGTCACGAGCAGTACTTC. Protein product: CASSLGHEQYF.

The J gene is TRBJ2-2, the V gene TRBV6-6; D gene uncertain. The length of the CDR3 is 12 residues. The V and J ends lost 6 bases and 7 bases respectively, with 9 bases between them. Germline CDR1 reads MNHNY; CDR2 reads SVGAGI (reference sequence). CDR3 protein: CASRPLVGELFF. The CDR3 region has the DNA TGTGCCAGCAGACCCCTTGTCGGGGAGCTGTTTTTT.

V gene TRBV30 combines with J gene TRBJ2-1, with D hard to call. The CDR3 extends over 13 amino acids. V was trimmed by 3 bases and J by 3 bases, leaving 9 bases between them. The germline CDR1 and CDR2 sequences are GTSNPN and SVGIG (reference sequence). CDR3 bases: TGTGCCTGGAGCCGAGATATCTACAATGAGCAGTTCTTC. It encodes CAWSRDIYNEQFF.

The chain joins TRBV7-9 to TRBJ1-5; tentatively, D is TRBD1 (5 bases). Germline V gene lookup returns CDR1 SEHNR and CDR2 FQNEAQ (reference sequence). This CDR3 contains 15 residues. V was trimmed by 5 bases and J by 3 bases, leaving 14 bases between them. The CDR3 DNA is TGTGCCAGCAGCCAGCCGGGACCTTACAATCAGCCCCAGCATTTT. Residues: CASSQPGPYNQPQHF.

Concerning this clone: Distinct nucleotide sequences in the sample also encode this CDR3. V and J are TRBV6-5 and TRBJ2-3; the D is unclear. Looked up from germline, CDR1 is MNHEY and CDR2 is SVGAGI. CDR3 length equals 14 residues. Trimming took 0 bases from V and 3 from J, leaving 7 bases between them. The CDR3 nucleotides read TGTGCCAGCAGTTACTCCCCAGGAACAGATACGCAGTATTTT. It specifies CASSYSPGTDTQYF.

The chain links TRBV27 to TRBJ2-7; 7 bases are a match to TRBD1. Germline trimming cut 3 bases from V and 2 bases from J; bases unmatched to any gene: 10. The V gene's germline CDR1 is MNHEY and CDR2 SMNVEV (reference sequence). The length of the CDR3 is 16 residues. CDR3 in amino acids: CASSFSFGDRPYEQYF. CDR3 coding DNA: TGTGCCAGCAGTTTCTCTTTTGGGGACAGACCCTACGAGCAGTACTTC.

Points on this clone: Other DNA sequences from this sample encode an identical CDR3 as well. The chain combines TRBV7-3 with TRBJ2-1, with D unresolved. This CDR3 is 15 amino acids long. Germline assignment: CDR1 SGHTA and CDR2 FQGTGA. V lost 0 bases and J lost 0, with 6 bases in between. In DNA form, the CDR3 reads TGTGCCAGCAGCTTAACCCGTAGCTCCTACAATGAGCAGTTCTTC. The encoded protein is CASSLTRSSYNEQFF.

This clone was observed a single time. This chain links TRBV28 with TRBJ2-1, with TRBD2 matching 9 bases. The V gene end was trimmed by 6 bases and the J gene end by 6 bases; junction bases not matched to a gene: 9. CDR1 MDHEN and CDR2 SYDVKM come from the germline V gene. This CDR3 has 15 residues. The CDR3 region has the DNA TGTGCCAGCAGCGGCTGGCCTAGCGGGGCCAATGAGCAGTTCTTC. Translating it yields CASSGWPSGANEQFF. Using reference TRBV28 and TRBJ2-1 for the parts outside the CDR3, the full variable domain is DVKVTQSSRYLVKRTGEKVFLECVQDMDHENMFWYRQDPGLGLRLIYFSYDVKMKEKGDIPEGYSVSREKKERFSLILESASTNQTSMYLCASSGWPSGANEQFFGPGTRLTVL.

As DNA, the CDR3 is TGTGCCAGCAGCGTAGGCTTGTGGGACTCCTCCTACGAGCAGTACTTC. Translation gives CASSVGLWDSSYEQYF. V gene TRBV9 combines with J gene TRBJ2-7; possibly TRBD2 for D (6 bases). V was clipped by 0 bases and J by 0 bases, with 13 bases between them. The CDR3 is 16 amino acids. CDR1 and CDR2 from the germline V gene are SGDLS and YYNGEE.

The V gene is TRBV5-1, the J gene TRBJ2-7; weak D call: TRBD2 (6 bases). Germline assignment: CDR1 SGHRS and CDR2 YFSETQ. V dropped 0 bases and J dropped 0 bases, with 10 bases sitting between them. The CDR3 is 15 amino acids. The CDR3 region has the DNA TGCGCCAGCAGCTTGGACGGGACTCACTCCTACGAGCAGTACTTC. This encodes CASSLDGTHSYEQYF. Supplemented by reference TRBV5-1 and TRBJ2-7, the full variable domain reads KAGVTQTPRYLIKTRGQQVTLSCSPISGHRSVSWYQQTPGQGLQFLFEYFSETQRNKGNFPGRFSGRQFSNSRSEMNVSTLELGDSALYLCASSLDGTHSYEQYFGPGTRLTVT.